The rows below give T cell receptor beta chains drawn from one sample of a study of blood T cell repertoires in COVID-19. Libraries were prepared by immunoSEQ multiplex PCR; TCRdb keeps only in-frame clonotypes and omits some of them. Here the sample spans 400,000 or so clones, over 75% being singletons. The source material was PBMCs or T cells enriched from blood (not recorded which). The source is a woman between 40 and 55 years old with acute COVID-19. Both conserved end residues are part of each CDR3. D genes are given only for firm matches. Where a row states a size, it is once, few, many or the class of an expanded clone; other rows omit it.

clone_size: once
j_call: TRBJ1-4
v_call: TRBV27
d_call: .
cdr3_nt: TGTGCCAGCAGTTTTCACCTAGCAACTAATGAAAAACTGTTTTTT
cdr3_aa: CASSFHLATNEKLFF

clone_size: .
j_call: TRBJ1-1
v_call: TRBV5-6
d_call: .
cdr3_nt: TGTGCCAGCAGCTTCGAGGACAGCCGATACGTGAACACTGAAGCTTTCTTT
cdr3_aa: CASSFEDSRYVNTEAFF

clone_size: .
j_call: TRBJ1-1
v_call: TRBV18
d_call: .
cdr3_nt: TGTGCCAGTTCACCGGATGGGGGGACTGAAGCTTTCTTT
cdr3_aa: CASSPDGGTEAFF

clone_size: .
j_call: TRBJ2-7
v_call: TRBV9
d_call: TRBD1
cdr3_nt: TGTGCCAGCAGCGTAGGGTTGACAGGGACGGACGAGCAGTACTTC
cdr3_aa: CASSVGLTGTDEQYF

clone_size: .
j_call: TRBJ2-7
v_call: TRBV4-1
d_call: .
cdr3_nt: TGCGCCAGCAGCCAAGAAGAGGGGGAAGGCGAGCAGTACTTC
cdr3_aa: CASSQEEGEGEQYF

clone_size: .
j_call: TRBJ1-3
v_call: TRBV7-9
d_call: .
cdr3_nt: TGTGCCAGCAGCTTAGGAGTCAACTCTGGAAACACCATATATTTT
cdr3_aa: CASSLGVNSGNTIYF

clone_size: .
j_call: TRBJ2-1
v_call: TRBV18
d_call: .
cdr3_nt: TGTGCCAGCTCACCACAGGACAGCCGCTACAATGAGCAGTTCTTC
cdr3_aa: CASSPQDSRYNEQFF

clone_size: .
j_call: TRBJ1-4
v_call: TRBV20-1
d_call: .
cdr3_nt: TGCAGTGCTAGTACAGCAACTAATGAAAAACTGTTTTTT
cdr3_aa: CSASTATNEKLFF

clone_size: few
j_call: TRBJ1-2
v_call: TRBV4-2
d_call: TRBD1
cdr3_nt: TGTGCCAGCAGCCCTCGGGGCAGGGGGGACTATGGCTACACCTTC
cdr3_aa: CASSPRGRGDYGYTF

clone_size: .
j_call: TRBJ1-2
v_call: TRBV30
d_call: .
cdr3_nt: TGTGCCTGCCGTCCGGAGGCCTATGGCTACACCTTC
cdr3_aa: CACRPEAYGYTF

clone_size: .
j_call: TRBJ1-1
v_call: TRBV14
d_call: .
cdr3_nt: TGTGCCAGCAGCCAAGTAGGACAGCGTCAATCTGAAGCTTTCTTT
cdr3_aa: CASSQVGQRQSEAFF

clone_size: .
j_call: TRBJ1-2
v_call: TRBV19
d_call: .
cdr3_nt: TGTGCCAGTAGTACTGGGGGCAGCTATGGCTACACCTTC
cdr3_aa: CASSTGGSYGYTF

clone_size: .
j_call: TRBJ1-6
v_call: TRBV7-8
d_call: TRBD1
cdr3_nt: TGTGCCAGCAGCTTAGTCGCTGGACAGGGGTATTCACCCCTCCACTTT
cdr3_aa: CASSLVAGQGYSPLHF

clone_size: .
j_call: TRBJ2-3
v_call: TRBV5-1
d_call: TRBD2
cdr3_nt: TGCGCCAGCAGCTTGGCGGTAGCGGGGGAGCTACCCACAGATACGCAGTATTTT
cdr3_aa: CASSLAVAGELPTDTQYF

clone_size: .
j_call: TRBJ1-2
v_call: TRBV12-3/TRBV12-4
d_call: .
cdr3_nt: TGTGCCAGCAGTTTGACAGTCTATGGCTACACCTTC
cdr3_aa: CASSLTVYGYTF

clone_size: .
j_call: TRBJ2-5
v_call: TRBV5-1
d_call: TRBD2
cdr3_nt: TGCGCCAGCGCGTCTGGCGGGGGGGAAGAGACCCAGTACTTC
cdr3_aa: CASASGGGEETQYF

clone_size: .
j_call: TRBJ1-2
v_call: TRBV4-1
d_call: .
cdr3_nt: TGCGCCAGCAGCCAAGATCAGCACAGGGTGAACTATGGCTACACCTTC
cdr3_aa: CASSQDQHRVNYGYTF

clone_size: once
j_call: TRBJ2-5
v_call: TRBV10-3
d_call: TRBD2
cdr3_nt: TGTGCCATCAGTGAATCGGGGGGGAAAGAGACCCAGTACTTC
cdr3_aa: CAISESGGKETQYF

clone_size: .
j_call: TRBJ2-2
v_call: TRBV24-1
d_call: TRBD1
cdr3_nt: TGTGCCACCACCCGGACAGGGGACACCGGGGAGCTGTTTTTT
cdr3_aa: CATTRTGDTGELFF

clone_size: .
j_call: TRBJ1-5
v_call: TRBV6-6
d_call: .
cdr3_nt: TGTGCCAGCAGTTACTCGATACAGGACTATGATCAGCCCCAGCATTTT
cdr3_aa: CASSYSIQDYDQPQHF

clone_size: .
j_call: TRBJ2-2
v_call: TRBV12-5
d_call: TRBD2
cdr3_nt: TGTGCTAGTGCTTGGACTAGCGGGGGCTACGCGAACACCGGGGAGCTGTTTTTT
cdr3_aa: CASAWTSGGYANTGELFF

clone_size: once
j_call: TRBJ2-5
v_call: TRBV28
d_call: .
cdr3_nt: TGTGCCAGCAGTTCCCCAGGGGGTAGCGGGGCACAAGAGACCCAGTACTTC
cdr3_aa: CASSSPGGSGAQETQYF

clone_size: .
j_call: TRBJ1-2
v_call: TRBV15
d_call: TRBD1
cdr3_nt: TGTGCCACCAGCAGAGGGGGGACAGGGAGCGGCTACACCTTC
cdr3_aa: CATSRGGTGSGYTF

clone_size: .
j_call: TRBJ2-7
v_call: TRBV10-1
d_call: .
cdr3_nt: TGCGCCAGCAGTGAAAACTTCTACGAGCAGTACTTC
cdr3_aa: CASSENFYEQYF

clone_size: .
j_call: TRBJ1-6
v_call: TRBV6-6
d_call: .
cdr3_nt: TGTGCCAGCAGTCCGACCACGAATCAGGGGTTCCGTAATTCACCCCTCCACTTT
cdr3_aa: CASSPTTNQGFRNSPLHF

clone_size: once
j_call: TRBJ1-5
v_call: TRBV15
d_call: .
cdr3_nt: TGTGCCACCAGCAGAGAAACAGGTTTACCCCAGCATTTT
cdr3_aa: CATSRETGLPQHF

clone_size: .
j_call: TRBJ2-5
v_call: TRBV5-1
d_call: .
cdr3_nt: TGCGCCAGTAGTCTAGCAGAGACCCAGTACTTC
cdr3_aa: CASSLAETQYF

clone_size: .
j_call: TRBJ1-4
v_call: TRBV2
d_call: .
cdr3_nt: TGTGCCAGCAGTGTGGCGAGGAATGAAAAACTGTTTTTT
cdr3_aa: CASSVARNEKLFF

clone_size: .
j_call: TRBJ1-3
v_call: TRBV9
d_call: TRBD1
cdr3_nt: TGTGCCAGCAGCGAGACAGGGGGCCAGTGGTCTGGAAACACCATATATTTT
cdr3_aa: CASSETGGQWSGNTIYF

clone_size: .
j_call: TRBJ2-1
v_call: TRBV7-6
d_call: TRBD2
cdr3_nt: TGTGCCAGCAGCTTTAGTTGGCGCCTAGCGGGGGGTTCTTCCTACAATGAGCAGTTCTTC
cdr3_aa: CASSFSWRLAGGSSYNEQFF

clone_size: .
j_call: TRBJ1-2
v_call: TRBV6-5
d_call: TRBD1
cdr3_nt: TGTGCCAGCAGCTTGACAGGGGCTTGGGGCTATGGCTACACCTTC
cdr3_aa: CASSLTGAWGYGYTF

clone_size: once
j_call: TRBJ2-7
v_call: TRBV5-6
d_call: TRBD1
cdr3_nt: TGTGCCAGCAGACTGCGGACAGGTGGTGGCGAGCAGTACTTC
cdr3_aa: CASRLRTGGGEQYF

clone_size: .
j_call: TRBJ2-5
v_call: TRBV9
d_call: TRBD1
cdr3_nt: TGTGCCAGCAGCCTGGGACAGGGGAGAGAGACCCAGTACTTC
cdr3_aa: CASSLGQGRETQYF

clone_size: .
j_call: TRBJ2-7
v_call: TRBV5-1
d_call: TRBD1
cdr3_nt: TGCGCCAGCAGCACTGCGGGGACAGGGCGGTACGAGCAGTACTTC
cdr3_aa: CASSTAGTGRYEQYF

clone_size: .
j_call: TRBJ2-1
v_call: TRBV4-1
d_call: .
cdr3_nt: TGCGCCAGCAGCCAAAGTGTAAGGACTATGAATGAGCAGTTCTTC
cdr3_aa: CASSQSVRTMNEQFF

clone_size: .
j_call: TRBJ2-7
v_call: TRBV19
d_call: TRBD1
cdr3_nt: TGTGCCAGTAGTACTACAGGGGGCCCCGGGTACGAGCAGTACTTC
cdr3_aa: CASSTTGGPGYEQYF

clone_size: once
j_call: TRBJ1-1
v_call: TRBV11-2
d_call: .
cdr3_nt: TGTGCCAGCAGCTTAAAATTATTCCCTGAAGCTTTCTTT
cdr3_aa: CASSLKLFPEAFF

clone_size: .
j_call: TRBJ2-1
v_call: TRBV15
d_call: .
cdr3_nt: TGTGCCACCAGCAGAGATTCAGCTAGGAATGAGCAGTTCTTC
cdr3_aa: CATSRDSARNEQFF

clone_size: .
j_call: TRBJ2-7
v_call: TRBV4-1
d_call: TRBD1
cdr3_nt: TGCGCCAGCAGCGCCACCGGGACAGGGAACGACGAGCAGTACTTC
cdr3_aa: CASSATGTGNDEQYF

clone_size: .
j_call: TRBJ2-5
v_call: TRBV19
d_call: .
cdr3_nt: TGTGCCAGTAGTATAGGAGCGGCGCCTTGGGGCCAAGAGACCCAGTACTTC
cdr3_aa: CASSIGAAPWGQETQYF

clone_size: .
j_call: TRBJ2-5
v_call: TRBV5-6
d_call: .
cdr3_nt: TGTGCCAGCAGCTTTACTAGGGCGGAGACCCAGTACTTC
cdr3_aa: CASSFTRAETQYF

clone_size: .
j_call: TRBJ2-7
v_call: TRBV6-1
d_call: .
cdr3_nt: TGTGCCAGCAGTGAGCTACCTACCTACGAGCAGTACTTC
cdr3_aa: CASSELPTYEQYF

clone_size: few
j_call: TRBJ2-2
v_call: TRBV3-1/TRBV3-2
d_call: TRBD1
cdr3_nt: TGTGCCAGCAGCGCCACCGGGACAGACACCGGGGAGCTGTTTTTT
cdr3_aa: CASSATGTDTGELFF

clone_size: .
j_call: TRBJ2-1
v_call: TRBV14
d_call: TRBD2
cdr3_nt: TGTGCCAGCAGAACTAGCGGGGGCTACAATGAGCAGTTCTTC
cdr3_aa: CASRTSGGYNEQFF

clone_size: .
j_call: TRBJ1-6
v_call: TRBV9
d_call: TRBD1
cdr3_nt: TGTGCCAGCAGGACAGGGTCGGGTTCACCCCTCCACTTT
cdr3_aa: CASRTGSGSPLHF

clone_size: .
j_call: TRBJ1-2
v_call: TRBV2
d_call: TRBD1
cdr3_nt: TGTGCCAGCAGGGGGGAAGGGGGCGTGGGCTATGGCTACACCTTC
cdr3_aa: CASRGEGGVGYGYTF

clone_size: .
j_call: TRBJ2-7
v_call: TRBV7-8
d_call: TRBD2
cdr3_nt: TGTGCCAGCACCGGGGGGTTACGCTACGAGCAGTACTTC
cdr3_aa: CASTGGLRYEQYF

clone_size: few
j_call: TRBJ1-2
v_call: TRBV5-4
d_call: .
cdr3_nt: TGTGCCAGCAGCTCCAGACAGGAGGTTGGGTATGGCTACACCTTC
cdr3_aa: CASSSRQEVGYGYTF